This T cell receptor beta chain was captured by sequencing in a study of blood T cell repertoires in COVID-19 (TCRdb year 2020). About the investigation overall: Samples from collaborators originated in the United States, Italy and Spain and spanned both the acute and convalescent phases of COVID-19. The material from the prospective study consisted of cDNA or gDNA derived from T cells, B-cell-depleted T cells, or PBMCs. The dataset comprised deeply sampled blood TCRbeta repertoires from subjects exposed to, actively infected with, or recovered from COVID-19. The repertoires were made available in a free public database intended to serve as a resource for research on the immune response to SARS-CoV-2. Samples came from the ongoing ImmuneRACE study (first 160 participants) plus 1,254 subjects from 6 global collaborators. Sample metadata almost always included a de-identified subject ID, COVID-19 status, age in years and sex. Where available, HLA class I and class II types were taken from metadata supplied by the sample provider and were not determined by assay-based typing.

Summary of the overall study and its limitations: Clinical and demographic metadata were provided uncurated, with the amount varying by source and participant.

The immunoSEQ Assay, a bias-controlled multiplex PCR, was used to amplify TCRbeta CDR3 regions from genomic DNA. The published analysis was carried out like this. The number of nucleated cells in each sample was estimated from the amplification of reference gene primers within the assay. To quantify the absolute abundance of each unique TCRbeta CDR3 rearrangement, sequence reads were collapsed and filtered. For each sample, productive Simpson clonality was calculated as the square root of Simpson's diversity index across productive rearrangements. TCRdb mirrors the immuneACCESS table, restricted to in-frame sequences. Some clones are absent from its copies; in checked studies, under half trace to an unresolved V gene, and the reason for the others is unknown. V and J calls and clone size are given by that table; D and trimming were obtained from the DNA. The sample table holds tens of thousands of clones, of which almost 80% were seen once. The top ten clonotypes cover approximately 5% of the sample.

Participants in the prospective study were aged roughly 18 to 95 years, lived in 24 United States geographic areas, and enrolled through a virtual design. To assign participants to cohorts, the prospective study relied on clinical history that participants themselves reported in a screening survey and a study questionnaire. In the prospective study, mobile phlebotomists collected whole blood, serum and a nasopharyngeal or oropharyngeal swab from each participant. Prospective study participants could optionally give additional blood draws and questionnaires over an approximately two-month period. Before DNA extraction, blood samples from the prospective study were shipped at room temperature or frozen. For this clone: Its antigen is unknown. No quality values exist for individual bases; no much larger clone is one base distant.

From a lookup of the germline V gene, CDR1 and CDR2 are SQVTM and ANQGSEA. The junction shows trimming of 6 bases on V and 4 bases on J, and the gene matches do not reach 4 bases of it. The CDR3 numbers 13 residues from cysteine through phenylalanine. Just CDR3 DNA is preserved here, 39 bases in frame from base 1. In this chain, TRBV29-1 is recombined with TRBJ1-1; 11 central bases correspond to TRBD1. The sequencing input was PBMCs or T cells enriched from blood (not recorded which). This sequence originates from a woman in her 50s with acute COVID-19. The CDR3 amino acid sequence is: CSVGTGGATEAFF. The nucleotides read TGCAGCGTGGGGACAGGGGGGGCCACTGAAGCTTTCTTT.